The 30 T cell receptor beta chains below were found in one sample sequenced in a study of cytomegalovirus exposure and HLA in healthy donors. The PCR ran on 60 Vbeta and 13 Jbeta primers. The protocol was immunoSEQ multiplex PCR, while the TCRdb copy is restricted to in-frame clones and leaves out a portion. The sample includes more than 95,000 clones, 76% of them seen just once. Specimen: PBMCs. These TCRs come from a man in his fifties or sixties in good health and CMV-seropositive.

This chain connects TRBV29-1 to TRBJ2-1; 9 positions match TRBD2. Germline CDR1 is SQVTM and CDR2 is ANQGSEA. This CDR3 is built from 15 residues. With V trimmed by 7 bases and J by 6 bases, 13 bases remained unmatched. This chain's CDR3 is CSATVSPSGTNEQFF. CDR3 bases: TGCAGCGCCACCGTAAGCCCTAGCGGGACCAATGAGCAGTTCTTC.

The chain carries TRBV2 and TRBJ1-6; D gene uncertain. The V end lost 6 bases, the J end lost 7 bases, and 10 bases lay between the germline ends. The CDR3 covers 13 residues. Germline loops: CDR1 SNHLY, CDR2 FYNNEI. The DNA for the CDR3 is TGTGCCAGCAGGGGTCTACAGAATTCACCCCTCCACTTT. Amino acid sequence: CASRGLQNSPLHF.

The chain links TRBV9 to TRBJ2-5, with TRBD2 as a possible D gene (5 bases). The end of the DNA fits TRBJ2-7 better, so the J call may be wrong. The CDR3 length is 13 residues. The germline gives CDR1 SGDLS, CDR2 YYNGEE. The CDR3 protein is CASSVAGTYEQYF. The CDR3 nucleotides read TGTGCCAGCAGCGTAGCGGGAACATACGAGCAGTACTTC.

The chain uses TRBV5-4 and TRBJ2-5; a weak D match, TRBD2 (5 bases). The V end was cut by 4 bases, the J end by 5 bases, with 12 bases between. Germline assignment: CDR1 SGHNT and CDR2 YYREEE (reference sequence). This CDR3 contains 13 residues. CDR3 protein: CASSKTIQETQYF. In nucleotides, the CDR3 is TGTGCCAGCAGCAAGACTATCCAGGAGACCCAGTACTTC.

The chain joins TRBV7-9 to TRBJ1-1; TRBD1 matches at 8 bases. V was pared by 6 bases and J by 1 base, with 4 bases of the junction left unmatched. CDR1 and CDR2 from the germline V gene are SEHNR and FQNEAQ (reference sequence). The CDR3 runs 14 residues. The CDR3 is CASSTGGWNTEAFF. The CDR3, as DNA: TGTGCCAGCAGTACAGGGGGTTGGAACACTGAAGCTTTCTTT.

The DNA of the CDR3 is TGTGCCAGTAGTGATTACACAGGGGTCGAGCAGTACTTC. Translating it yields CASSDYTGVEQYF. The chain joins TRBV19 to TRBJ2-7; TRBD1 matches 7 bases. CDR1 and CDR2 (germline): LNHDA, SQIVND (reference sequence). The CDR3 is 13 amino acids. V gave up 5 bases and J gave up 6 bases; unmatched junction bases: 7.

The V call is TRBV11-3, the J call TRBJ2-1, with 7 bases lining up with TRBD1. Losses at the gene ends were 4 bases for V and 0 bases for J; bases not matched to a gene: 3. The CDR3 sequence is 15 residues long. Germline values: CDR1 SGHNT, CDR2 YENEEA. CDR3 in DNA: TGTGCCAGCAGCTCGACAGGGAGCTCCTACAATGAGCAGTTCTTC. Translated: CASSSTGSSYNEQFF.

The chain employs TRBV2 and TRBJ2-1, with 7 bases aligning to TRBD1. Germline assignment: CDR1 SNHLY and CDR2 FYNNEI. Losses at the gene ends were 6 bases for V and 6 bases for J; bases not matched to a gene: 8. This CDR3 has 14 residues. CDR3 amino acids: CASSQQGSPNEQFF. DNA of the CDR3: TGTGCCAGCAGCCAACAGGGGAGCCCCAATGAGCAGTTCTTC.

V and J are TRBV2 and TRBJ1-6; 7 bases agree with TRBD1. With 5 bases clipped from V and 8 bases from J, the junction kept 9 bases outside the gene matches. Germline V CDR1 and CDR2: SNHLY, FYNNEI. The CDR3 has 15 amino acids. The chain's CDR3 is CASSRERDRDSPLHF. In DNA form, the CDR3 reads TGTGCCAGCAGTCGTGAACGGGACAGAGATTCACCCCTCCACTTT.

The chain is built from TRBV2 and TRBJ1-5, with 9 bases fitting TRBD1. The CDR3 has 14 amino acids. Germline assignment: CDR1 SNHLY and CDR2 FYNNEI. After removal of 4 bases from V and 9 bases from J, the junction contained 7 bases not matched to a gene. For the CDR3, the DNA is TGTGCCAGCAGTGGGGGGACAGGGTCTCCGCCCCAGCATTTT. It specifies CASSGGTGSPPQHF.

The chain couples TRBV6-5 to TRBJ1-1; no clear D gene. Deletions cut 0 bases from V and 1 base from J, with 12 bases between. The CDR3 has 16 amino acids. Looked up from germline, CDR1 is MNHEY and CDR2 is SVGAGI. CDR3 sequence reads: CASSYSAGRKNTEAFF. The CDR3 nucleotides are TGTGCCAGCAGTTACTCGGCTGGGAGGAAGAACACTGAAGCTTTCTTT.

The V call is TRBV4-1, the J call TRBJ2-1; 7 bases map to TRBD1. The CDR3 consists of 16 residues. V trimming: 3 bases; J trimming: 7 bases; junction bases outside the gene matches: 12. Germline lookup yields CDR1 MGHRA and CDR2 YSYEKL. CDR3 nucleotides: TGCGCCAGCAGCCACCCCGAGCAGGGGGAGAGGAATGAGCAGTTCTTC. Amino acids: CASSHPEQGERNEQFF.

This rearrangement joins TRBV27 to TRBJ1-2; weak D call: TRBD1 (6 bases). This CDR3 comprises 16 residues. Trimming cost V 7 bases and J 3 bases, with 21 bases left between them. Germline-derived CDR1 and CDR2 are MNHEY and SMNVEV (reference sequence). The CDR3 nucleotides read TGTGCCAGCACCCCGCTAGCTGGGGGCGCTGACTATGGCTACACCTTC. This sequence encodes CASTPLAGGADYGYTF.

This chain joins TRBV29-1 and TRBJ2-7; perhaps TRBD1 as D (6 bases). The CDR3 has 12 residues. V lost 7 bases to trimming and J lost 5 bases, with 15 bases between them. Per germline, CDR1 SQVTM and CDR2 ANQGSEA. CDR3 amino acids: CSATGPGDEQYF. Here the CDR3 DNA reads TGCAGCGCGACAGGTCCTGGGGACGAGCAGTACTTC.

The table lists this clone with a few counts. This chain uses TRBV6-5 with TRBJ2-7; 9 bases align to TRBD2. This CDR3 region has 15 residues. The germline V gene encodes CDR1 MNHEY and CDR2 SVGAGI. Losses at the gene ends were 4 bases for V and 2 bases for J; bases not matched to a gene: 6. Here the CDR3 DNA reads TGTGCCAGCAGTTGGAGCGGGAGGTCGGCCTACGAGCAGTACTTC. Encoded protein: CASSWSGRSAYEQYF.

V gene TRBV4-3 combines with J gene TRBJ1-3; TRBD1 aligns across 11 bases. The CDR3 length is 16 residues. Germline V gene sequence: CDR1 LGHNA, CDR2 YSLEER. V dropped 1 base and J dropped 3; count of bases not matched to a gene: 2. The CDR3 here is CASSQAGTGGGNTIYF. CDR3 bases: TGCGCCAGCAGCCAAGCCGGGACAGGGGGTGGAAACACCATATATTTT.

The chain uses TRBV7-6 and TRBJ2-3; tentatively, D is TRBD1 (6 bases). Germline values: CDR1 SGHVS, CDR2 FNYEAQ. CDR3 length equals 15 residues. The ends were cut back, 6 bases at V and 2 bases at J, with 15 bases in the middle. CDR3 region: CASRPGTLNTDTQYF. CDR3 sequence (DNA): TGTGCCAGCAGACCCGGGACACTCAACACAGATACGCAGTATTTT.

The chain joins TRBV10-1 to TRBJ1-1; 7 nucleotides align to TRBD1. The CDR3 is made up of 15 amino acids. Germline CDR1 reads WNHNN; CDR2 reads SYGVQD (reference sequence). V shed 6 bases, J shed 2 bases, and the junction held 9 bases outside the gene matches. The CDR3: CASRPGTAGNTEAFF. In DNA form, the CDR3 reads TGCGCCAGCAGACCCGGGACAGCCGGCAACACTGAAGCTTTCTTT.

V is TRBV11-2 and J is TRBJ2-3, with 7 bases lining up with TRBD1. Unmatched junction bases numbered 9, after V lost 5 bases and J lost 4 bases. The length of the CDR3 is 15 residues. The germline V gene has CDR1 SGHAT and CDR2 FQNNGV. The CDR3 loop is CASSTAGTASDTQYF. In DNA, the CDR3 is TGTGCCAGCAGCACGGCCGGGACAGCCTCAGATACGCAGTATTTT. Based on the CDR3 plus reference TRBV11-2 and TRBJ2-3, the full variable domain is EAGVAQSPRYKIIEKRQSVAFWCNPISGHATLYWYQQILGQGPKLLIQFQNNGVVDDSQLPKDRFSAERLKGVDSTLKIQPAKLEDSAVYLCASSTAGTASDTQYFGPGTRLTVL.

The chain has TRBV7-9 and TRBJ2-1, with D possibly being TRBD2 (5 bases). This CDR3 contains 13 residues. Germline CDR1 and CDR2: SEHNR and FQNEAQ (reference sequence). Trimming pared 5 bases from V and 9 bases from J, leaving 14 bases between. CDR3 loop: CASSPWTRGEQFF. As DNA, the CDR3 is TGTGCCAGCAGCCCCTGGACCCGGGGTGAGCAGTTCTTC.

V and J are TRBV10-3 and TRBJ2-7; 11 positions match TRBD2. The CDR3 sequence is 13 residues long. V was pared by 6 bases and J by 6 bases, with 4 bases of the junction left unmatched. In germline, CDR1 is ENHRY, CDR2 SYGVKD. The CDR3 reads CAISALAGGEQYF. CDR3 DNA: TGTGCCATCAGCGCCCTAGCGGGAGGCGAGCAGTACTTC.

This chain connects TRBV18 to TRBJ1-4; 8 nucleotides align to TRBD1. Per the germline V gene, CDR1 is KGHSH and CDR2 is LQKENI. J lost 6 bases, V lost 3 bases, and 6 bases had no gene match. This CDR3 is built from 15 residues. The CDR3 DNA is TGTGCCAGCTCACCCGGACAGGGAATGGATGAAAAACTGTTTTTT. It encodes CASSPGQGMDEKLFF.

V is TRBV7-6 and J is TRBJ2-7, with TRBD1 as a possible D gene (6 bases). CDR1 and CDR2 from the germline V gene are SGHVS and FNYEAQ. The length of the CDR3 is 15 residues. With 4 bases removed from V and 2 bases from J, the gap between germline ends came to 15 bases. For the CDR3, the DNA is TGTGCCAGCAGCTCGAGAGGAGGACAGCCCTACGAGCAGTACTTC. This translates into CASSSRGGQPYEQYF.

This clone was observed a handful of times. The chain recombines TRBV9 with TRBJ1-1; the D is unclear. V was clipped by 5 bases and J by 2 bases, with 13 bases between them. The length of the CDR3 is 14 residues. CDR1 is SGDLS and CDR2 is YYNGEE in the germline V gene. The CDR3 coding sequence is TGTGCCAGCAGTGACGCGGGATTAAACACTGAAGCTTTCTTT. Translation gives CASSDAGLNTEAFF.

The CDR3 here is CASSIGGRGTEAFF. For the CDR3, the DNA is TGTGCCAGTAGTATCGGGGGGCGGGGAACTGAAGCTTTCTTT. J is TRBJ1-1 and V is TRBV19; D perhaps matches TRBD1 (6 bases). V dropped 3 bases and J dropped 5 bases, with 13 bases sitting between them. Germline lookup yields CDR1 LNHDA and CDR2 SQIVND (reference sequence). This CDR3 is 14 amino acids long.

V usage is TRBV7-9 and J usage is TRBJ1-4, with a tentative D call TRBD1 (6 bases). The CDR3 is made up of 14 amino acids. Germline V CDR1 and CDR2: SEHNR, FQNEAQ (reference sequence). The CDR3 here is CSILRDIGGEKLFF. CDR3 DNA: TGTTCCATCCTCCGGGACATTGGGGGTGAAAAACTGTTTTTT.

The rearrangement uses TRBV5-8 and TRBJ2-1; a possible D gene is TRBD2 (5 bases). There are 14 residues in the CDR3. V was trimmed by 3 bases and J by 8 bases, leaving 15 bases between them. Germline loops: CDR1 SGHTS, CDR2 YDEGEE. The CDR3 loop is CASSWRRIGDEQFF. The CDR3 DNA reads as TGTGCCAGCAGCTGGAGGCGTATCGGCGATGAGCAGTTCTTC.

The J gene is TRBJ1-4, the V gene TRBV6-5, with D maybe TRBD1 (6 bases). This CDR3 comprises 12 residues. V shed 11 bases and J shed 8 bases, with 15 bases lying between them. The germline V gene has CDR1 MNHEY and CDR2 SVGAGI. DNA of the CDR3: TGTGCCTGCCGGGACATGGAGGAAAAACTGTTTTTT. Encoded protein: CACRDMEEKLFF.

This clone was picked up one time. The rearrangement links TRBV7-2 to TRBJ1-5; weak D call: TRBD1 (5 bases). V shed 6 bases and J shed 4 bases, with 19 bases lying between them. Germline V CDR1 and CDR2: SGHTA, FQGNSA. The CDR3 runs to 16 residues. CDR3 DNA sequence: TGTGCCAGCAGGCAACAAACGGCAGGGAATAATCAGCCCCAGCATTTT. It encodes CASRQQTAGNNQPQHF. Full variable domain (missing parts from reference TRBV7-2 and TRBJ1-5): GAGVSQSPSNKVTEKGKDVELRCDPISGHTALYWYRQSLGQGLEFLIYFQGNSAPDKSGLPSDRFSAERTGGSVSTLTIQRTQQEDSAVYLCASRQQTAGNNQPQHFGDGTRLSIL.

This chain connects TRBV2 to TRBJ1-4; no reliable D call. Germline CDR1 is SNHLY and CDR2 is FYNNEI. V lost 4 bases, J lost 8 bases, and 17 bases lay in between. This CDR3 contains 15 residues. The DNA for the CDR3 is TGTGCCAGCAGTGTGTTGGCAGAGGGTTTGGAAAAACTGTTTTTT. Its protein product is CASSVLAEGLEKLFF. The variable domain in full, completed from reference TRBV2 and TRBJ1-4, reads EPEVTQTPSHQVTQMGQEVILRCVPISNHLYFYWYRQILGQKVEFLVSFYNNEISEKSEIFDDQFSVERPDGSNFTLKIRSTKLEDSAMYFCASSVLAEGLEKLFFGSGTQLSVL.